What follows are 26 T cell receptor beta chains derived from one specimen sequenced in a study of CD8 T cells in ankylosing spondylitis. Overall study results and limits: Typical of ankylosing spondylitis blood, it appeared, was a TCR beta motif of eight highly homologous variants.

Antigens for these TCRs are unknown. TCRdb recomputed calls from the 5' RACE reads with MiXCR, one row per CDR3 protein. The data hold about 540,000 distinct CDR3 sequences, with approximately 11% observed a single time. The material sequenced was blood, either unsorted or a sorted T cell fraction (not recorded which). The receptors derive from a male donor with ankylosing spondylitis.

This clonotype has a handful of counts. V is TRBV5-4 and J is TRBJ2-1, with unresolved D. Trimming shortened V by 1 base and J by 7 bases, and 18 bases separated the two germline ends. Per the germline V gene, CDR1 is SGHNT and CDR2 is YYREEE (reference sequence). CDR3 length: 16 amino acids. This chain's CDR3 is CASSLLPPKGVNEQFF. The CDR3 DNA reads TGTGCCAGCAGCTTGTTGCCGCCAAAGGGTGTGAATGAGCAGTTCTTC. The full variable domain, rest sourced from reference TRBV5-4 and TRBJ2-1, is ETGVTQSPTHLIKTRGQQVTLRCSSQSGHNTVSWYQQALGQGPQFIFQYYREEENGRGNFPPRFSGLQFPNYSSELNVNALELDDSALYLCASSLLPPKGVNEQFFGPGTRLTVL.

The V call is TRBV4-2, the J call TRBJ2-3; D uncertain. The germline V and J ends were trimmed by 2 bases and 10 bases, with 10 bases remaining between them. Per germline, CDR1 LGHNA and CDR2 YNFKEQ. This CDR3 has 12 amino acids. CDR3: CASSQSWSAQYF. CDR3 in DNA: TGTGCCAGCAGCCAAAGCTGGAGTGCGCAGTATTTT.

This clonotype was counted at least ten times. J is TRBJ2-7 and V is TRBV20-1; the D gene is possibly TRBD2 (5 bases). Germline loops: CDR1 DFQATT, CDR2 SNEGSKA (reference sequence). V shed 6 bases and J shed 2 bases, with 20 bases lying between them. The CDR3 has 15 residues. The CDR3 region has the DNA TGCAGTGCAAACAGACCCGGCGGGCATCCCTACGAGCAGTACTTC. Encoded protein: CSANRPGGHPYEQYF.

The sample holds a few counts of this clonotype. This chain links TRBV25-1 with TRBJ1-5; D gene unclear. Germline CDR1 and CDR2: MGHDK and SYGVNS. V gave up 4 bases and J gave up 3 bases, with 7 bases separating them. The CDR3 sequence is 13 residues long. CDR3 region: CASSGQANQPQHF. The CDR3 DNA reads TGTGCCAGCAGTGGTCAGGCCAATCAGCCCCAGCATTTT. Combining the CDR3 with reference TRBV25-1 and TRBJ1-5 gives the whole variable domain EADIYQTPRYLVIGTGKKITLECSQTMGHDKMYWYQQDPGMELHLIHYSYGVNSTEKGDLSSESTVSRIRTEHFPLTLESARPSHTSQYLCASSGQANQPQHFGDGTRLSIL.

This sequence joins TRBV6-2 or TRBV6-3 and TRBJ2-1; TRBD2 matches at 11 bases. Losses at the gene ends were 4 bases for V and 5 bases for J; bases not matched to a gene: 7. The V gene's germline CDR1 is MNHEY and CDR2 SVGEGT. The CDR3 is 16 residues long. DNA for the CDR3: TGTGCCAGCAGTTCAAGACTAGCGGGGTATAACAATGAGCAGTTCTTC. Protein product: CASSSRLAGYNNEQFF.

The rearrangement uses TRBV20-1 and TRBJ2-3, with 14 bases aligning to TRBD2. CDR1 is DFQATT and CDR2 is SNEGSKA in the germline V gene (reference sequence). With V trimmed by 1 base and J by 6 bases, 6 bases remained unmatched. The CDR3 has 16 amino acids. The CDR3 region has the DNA TGCAGTGCTAGAGGACCGACTAGCGGGAGGGTTGATACGCAGTATTTT. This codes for CSARGPTSGRVDTQYF.

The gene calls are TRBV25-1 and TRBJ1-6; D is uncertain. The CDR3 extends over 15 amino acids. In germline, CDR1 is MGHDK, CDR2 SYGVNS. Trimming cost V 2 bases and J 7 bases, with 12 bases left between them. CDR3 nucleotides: TGTGCCAGCAGTGAACCGGGCCATGCCAATTCACCCCTCCACTTT. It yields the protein CASSEPGHANSPLHF.

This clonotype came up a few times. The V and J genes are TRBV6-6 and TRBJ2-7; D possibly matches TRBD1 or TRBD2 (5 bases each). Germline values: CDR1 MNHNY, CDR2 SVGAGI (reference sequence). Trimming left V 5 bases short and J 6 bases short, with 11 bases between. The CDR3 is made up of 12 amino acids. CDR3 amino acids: CASSQEGSEQYV. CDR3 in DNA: TGTGCCAGCAGTCAAGAGGGGTCCGAGCAGTACGTC.

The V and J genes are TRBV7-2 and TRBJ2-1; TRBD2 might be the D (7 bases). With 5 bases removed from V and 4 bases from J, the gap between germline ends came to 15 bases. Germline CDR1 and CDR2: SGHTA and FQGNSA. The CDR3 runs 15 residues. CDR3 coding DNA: TGTGCCAGCAGCCGGGGGGCAGGGCGATACAATGAGCAGTTCTTC. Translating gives CASSRGAGRYNEQFF. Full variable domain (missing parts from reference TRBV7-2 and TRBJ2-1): GAGVSQSPSNKVTEKGKDVELRCDPISGHTALYWYRQSLGQGLEFLIYFQGNSAPDKSGLPSDRFSAERTGGSVSTLTIQRTQQEDSAVYLCASSRGAGRYNEQFFGPGTRLTVL.

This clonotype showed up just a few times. This CDR3 reads CSDLRGRYTEAFF. The DNA for the CDR3 is TGCAGCGACCTCAGGGGGCGGTACACTGAAGCTTTCTTT. The genes are TRBV29-1 and TRBJ1-1, with TRBD1 matching over 8 bases. CDR1 and CDR2 from the germline V gene are SQVTM and ANQGSEA. The CDR3 totals 13 residues. Trimming removed 7 bases from V and 3 bases from J; junction bases left unmatched: 7.

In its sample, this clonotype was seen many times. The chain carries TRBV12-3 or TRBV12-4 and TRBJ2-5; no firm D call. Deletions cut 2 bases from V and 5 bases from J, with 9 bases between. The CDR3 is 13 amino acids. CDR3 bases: TGTGCCAGCAGTTTAATCTCGTGGGAGACCCAGTACTTC. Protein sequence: CASSLISWETQYF.

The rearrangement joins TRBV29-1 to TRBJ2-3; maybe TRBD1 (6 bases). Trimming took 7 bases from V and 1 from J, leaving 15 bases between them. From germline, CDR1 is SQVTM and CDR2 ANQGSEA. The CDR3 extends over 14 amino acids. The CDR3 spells CSANRVRGTDTQYF. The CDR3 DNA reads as TGCAGCGCTAACAGGGTCCGAGGCACAGATACGCAGTATTTT.

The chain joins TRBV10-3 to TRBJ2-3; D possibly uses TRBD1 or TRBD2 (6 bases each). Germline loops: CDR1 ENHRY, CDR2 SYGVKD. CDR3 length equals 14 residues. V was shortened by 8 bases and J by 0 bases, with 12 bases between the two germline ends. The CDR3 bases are TGTGCCATCCAAGGGGGGTCTAGCACAGATACGCAGTATTTT. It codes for CAIQGGSSTDTQYF.

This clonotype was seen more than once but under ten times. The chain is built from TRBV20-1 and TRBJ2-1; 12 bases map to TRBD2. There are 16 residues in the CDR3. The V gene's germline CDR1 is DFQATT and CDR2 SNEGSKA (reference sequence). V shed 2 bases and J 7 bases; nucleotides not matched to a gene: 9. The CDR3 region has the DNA TGCAGTGCTAGACCTACGACTAGCGGGAGAGTTAATGAGCAGTTCTTC. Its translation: CSARPTTSGRVNEQFF.

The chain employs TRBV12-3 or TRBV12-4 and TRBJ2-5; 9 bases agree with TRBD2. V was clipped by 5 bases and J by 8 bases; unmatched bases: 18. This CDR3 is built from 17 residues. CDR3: CASSTDTRLADKRTQYF. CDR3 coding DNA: TGTGCCAGCAGTACCGACACGAGACTAGCGGATAAGAGAACCCAGTACTTC.

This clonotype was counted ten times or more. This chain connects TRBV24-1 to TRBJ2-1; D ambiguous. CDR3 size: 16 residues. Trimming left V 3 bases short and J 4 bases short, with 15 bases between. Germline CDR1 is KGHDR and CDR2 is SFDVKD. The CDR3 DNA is TGTGCCACCAGTGATCCAACTTTCTCCCCTTACAATGAGCAGTTCTTC. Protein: CATSDPTFSPYNEQFF.

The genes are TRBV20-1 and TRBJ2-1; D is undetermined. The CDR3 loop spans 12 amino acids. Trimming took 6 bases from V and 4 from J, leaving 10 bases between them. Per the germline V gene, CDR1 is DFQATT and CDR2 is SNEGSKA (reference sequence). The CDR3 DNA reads TGCAGTGCCCTGGTCCGATACAATGAGCAGTTCTTC. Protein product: CSALVRYNEQFF.

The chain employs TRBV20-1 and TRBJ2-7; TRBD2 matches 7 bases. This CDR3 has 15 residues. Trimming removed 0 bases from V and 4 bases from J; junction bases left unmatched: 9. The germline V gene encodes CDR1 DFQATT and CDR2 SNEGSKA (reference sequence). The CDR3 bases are TGCAGTGCTAGAGATTCGAGGGAGGGAGGGTACGAGCAGTACGTC. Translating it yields CSARDSREGGYEQYV.

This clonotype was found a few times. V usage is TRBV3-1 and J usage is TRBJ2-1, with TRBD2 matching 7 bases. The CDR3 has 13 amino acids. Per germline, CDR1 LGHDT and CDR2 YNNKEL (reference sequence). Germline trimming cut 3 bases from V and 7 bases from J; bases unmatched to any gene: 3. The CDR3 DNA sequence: TGTGCCAGCAGCCACGGCGGGGGTAATGAGCAGTTCTTC. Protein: CASSHGGGNEQFF.

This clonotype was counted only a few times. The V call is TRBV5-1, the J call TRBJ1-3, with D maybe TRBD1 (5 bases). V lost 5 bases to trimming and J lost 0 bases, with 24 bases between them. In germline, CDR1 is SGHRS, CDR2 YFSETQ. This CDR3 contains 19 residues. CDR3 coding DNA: TGCGCCAGCAGTTTTCGTCCGGGACGCCCGGAGGGCTCTGGAAACACCATATATTTT. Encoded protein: CASSFRPGRPEGSGNTIYF.

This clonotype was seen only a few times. The CDR3 region has the DNA TGTGCCATCAGTACCGGGACTACCAACAATGAGCAGTTCTTC. Translation gives CAISTGTTNNEQFF. V and J are TRBV10-3 and TRBJ2-1, with TRBD2 identical over 7 bases. J gave up 5 bases and V 5 bases, and 6 bases lay outside the gene matches. Germline assignment: CDR1 ENHRY and CDR2 SYGVKD. The CDR3 loop spans 14 amino acids.

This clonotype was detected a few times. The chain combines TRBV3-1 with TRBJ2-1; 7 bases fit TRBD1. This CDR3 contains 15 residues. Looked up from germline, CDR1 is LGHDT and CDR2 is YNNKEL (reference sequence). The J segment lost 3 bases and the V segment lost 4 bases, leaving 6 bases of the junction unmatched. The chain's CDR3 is CASSPAGTDYNEQFF. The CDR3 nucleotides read TGTGCCAGCAGCCCGGCCGGGACAGACTACAATGAGCAGTTCTTC.

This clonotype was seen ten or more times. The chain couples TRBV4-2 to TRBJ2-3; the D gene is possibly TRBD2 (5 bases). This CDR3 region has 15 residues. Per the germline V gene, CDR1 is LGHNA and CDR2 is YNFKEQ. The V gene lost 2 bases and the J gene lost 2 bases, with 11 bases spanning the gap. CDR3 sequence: CASSQPGLHTDTQYF. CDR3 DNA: TGTGCCAGCAGCCAACCTGGACTCCACACAGATACGCAGTATTTT.

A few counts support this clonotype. CDR3 sequence: CSATYKGLGNTIYF. DNA of the CDR3: TGCAGTGCCACCTACAAGGGACTTGGAAACACCATATATTTT. The chain has TRBV20-1 and TRBJ1-3; D may be TRBD1 (5 bases). The germline gives CDR1 DFQATT, CDR2 SNEGSKA (reference sequence). V lost 6 bases and J lost 3, with 15 bases in between. This CDR3 spans 14 amino acids.

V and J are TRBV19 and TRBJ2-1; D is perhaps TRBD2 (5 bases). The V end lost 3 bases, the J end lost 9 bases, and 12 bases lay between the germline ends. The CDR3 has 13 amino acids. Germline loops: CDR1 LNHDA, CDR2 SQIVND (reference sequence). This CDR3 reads CASSIDLEAEQFF. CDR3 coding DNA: TGTGCCAGTAGTATTGACCTGGAGGCTGAGCAGTTCTTC.

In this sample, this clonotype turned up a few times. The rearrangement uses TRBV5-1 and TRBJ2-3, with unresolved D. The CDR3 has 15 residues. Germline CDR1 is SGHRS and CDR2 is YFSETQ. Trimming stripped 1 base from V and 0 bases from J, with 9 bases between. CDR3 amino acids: CASSLLGTSTDTQYF. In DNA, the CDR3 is TGCGCCAGCAGCTTGTTGGGAACTAGCACAGATACGCAGTATTTT.